One T cell receptor beta chain is described in this entry. V lost 2 bases and J 4 bases, leaving 8 bases between the germline ends. The CDR3 runs to 13 residues. The data stem from a study of blood T cell repertoires in COVID-19. Overall study context: Samples of COVID-19 (acute and convalescent) were obtained from the United States, Italy and Spain.

In the source study's methods: Amplification of reference gene primers provided the estimated nucleated cell counts. TCRdb keeps only in-frame clones here, not all; method: immunoSEQ multiplex PCR. V, J and clone size are those of that table, while D and trimming were read from the DNA. The data hold about 130,000 clones, with around 88% observed a single time. The material sequenced was peripheral blood. The sequence derives from a man aged 45-65 years with acute or convalescent COVID-19. This chain connects TRBV12-3 or TRBV12-4 to TRBJ1-1; no firm D call. Here the CDR3 DNA reads TGTGCCAGCAGTTTATCCTTCTTCACTGAAGCTTTCTTT. This gives the protein CASSLSFFTEAFF.